This TCR beta chain was documented in a study of vaccination and CD4 T cells after COVID-19. Treatment specified: approximately nine-day PBMC culture with coronavirus spike peptide pools or control peptides (ViraFEST assay). With the Oncomine TCR Beta short-read assay, DNA from cultured CD4+ T cells was sequenced. MiXCR was run by TCRdb on the PCR reads, yielding one entry per CDR3 protein. In the table there are 20,000 to 25,000 distinct CDR3 sequences, under 80% of which are singletons. This clonotype was counted a few times. Antigen specificity is unknown. Per the germline V gene, CDR1 is LNHNV and CDR2 is YYDKDF (reference sequence). The CDR3 runs to 17 residues. V was trimmed by 5 bases and J by 1 base, leaving 18 bases between them.

The chain is built from TRBV15 and TRBJ1-5; a possible D gene is TRBD1 (5 bases). Here the sequenced sample was CD4+ T cells from blood, cultured in vitro, taken before SARS-CoV-2 vaccination. The sequence was collected from a human donor who received a COVID-19 vaccine. CDR3 sequence (DNA): TGTGCCACCAGCGCACCCGGGACTGCGAAGAGCAATCAGCCCCAGCATTTT. This gives the protein CATSAPGTAKSNQPQHF. Full variable domain (remainder filled in from reference TRBV15 and TRBJ1-5): DAMVIQNPRYQVTQFGKPVTLSCSQTLNHNVMYWYQQKSSQAPKLLFHYYDKDFNNEADTPDNFQSRRPNTSFCFLDIRSPGLGDTAMYLCATSAPGTAKSNQPQHFGDGTRLSIL.